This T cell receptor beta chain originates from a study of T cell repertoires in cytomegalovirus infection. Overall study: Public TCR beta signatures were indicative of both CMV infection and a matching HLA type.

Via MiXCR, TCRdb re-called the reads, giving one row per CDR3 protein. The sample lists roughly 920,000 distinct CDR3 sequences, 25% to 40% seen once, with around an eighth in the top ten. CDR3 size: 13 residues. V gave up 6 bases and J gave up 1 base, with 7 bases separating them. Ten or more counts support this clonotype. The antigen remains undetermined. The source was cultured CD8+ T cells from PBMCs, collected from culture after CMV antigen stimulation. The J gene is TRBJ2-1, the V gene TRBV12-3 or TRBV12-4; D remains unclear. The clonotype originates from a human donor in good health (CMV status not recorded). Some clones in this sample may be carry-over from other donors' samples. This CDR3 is CASSPNSYNEQFF. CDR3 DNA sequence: TGTGCCAGCAGCCCTAATTCCTACAATGAGCAGTTCTTC.